This TCR beta chain was identified during a study of blood T cell repertoires in COVID-19. Overall study context: Material from acute and convalescent COVID-19 was sourced from the United States, Italy and Spain. PBMCs, B-cell-depleted T cells, or T cells were the source of the cDNA or gDNA that made up the material.

The CDR3 contains 16 residues. Per germline, CDR1 ENHRY and CDR2 SYGVKD. Trimming cost V 10 bases and J 10 bases; bases outside gene matches: 20. Authors' methods: By means of reference gene primer amplification, nucleated cell counts were estimated. The protocol was immunoSEQ multiplex PCR, while the TCRdb copy is restricted to in-frame clones and leaves out a portion. Clonal size and the V and J genes are those of that table, whereas D and trimming came from the DNA. The data contain about 210,000 clones, 84% of them singletons. The TCR sequence derives from a man between 45 and 60 years old with active or convalescent COVID-19. The sequenced material came from peripheral blood. The chain carries TRBV10-3 and TRBJ2-1, with TRBD2 identical over 9 bases. CDR3 nucleotides: TGTGCCACCGGGGGGGACATAGCGGGGGCCTCCAAGGAGCAGTTCTTC. Translating gives CATGGDIAGASKEQFF.